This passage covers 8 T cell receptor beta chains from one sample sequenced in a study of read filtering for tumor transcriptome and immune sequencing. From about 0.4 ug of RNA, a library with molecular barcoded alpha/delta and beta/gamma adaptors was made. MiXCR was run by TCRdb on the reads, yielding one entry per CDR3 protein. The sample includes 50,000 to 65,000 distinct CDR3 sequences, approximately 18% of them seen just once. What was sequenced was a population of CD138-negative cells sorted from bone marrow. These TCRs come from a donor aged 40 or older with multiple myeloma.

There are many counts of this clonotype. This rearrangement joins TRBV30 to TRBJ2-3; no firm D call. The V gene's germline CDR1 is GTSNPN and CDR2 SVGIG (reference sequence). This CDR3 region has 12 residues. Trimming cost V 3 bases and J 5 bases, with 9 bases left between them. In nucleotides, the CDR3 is TGTGCCTGGAGGTCAGGAAGAGATACGCAGTATTTT. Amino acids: CAWRSGRDTQYF. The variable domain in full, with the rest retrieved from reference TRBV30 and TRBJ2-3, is SQTIHQWPATLVQPVGSPLSLECTVEGTSNPNLYWYRQAAGRGLQLLFYSVGIGQISSEVPQNLSASRPQDRQFILSSKKLLLSDSGFYLCAWRSGRDTQYFGPGTRLTVL.

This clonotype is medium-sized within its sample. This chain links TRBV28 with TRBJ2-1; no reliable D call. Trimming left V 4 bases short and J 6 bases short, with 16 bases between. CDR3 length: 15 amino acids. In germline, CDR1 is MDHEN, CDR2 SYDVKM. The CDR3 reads CASSSYPSLGNEQFF. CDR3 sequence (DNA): TGTGCCAGCAGTTCTTACCCCTCCCTGGGCAATGAGCAGTTCTTC. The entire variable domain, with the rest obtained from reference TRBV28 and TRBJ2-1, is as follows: DVKVTQSSRYLVKRTGEKVFLECVQDMDHENMFWYRQDPGLGLRLIYFSYDVKMKEKGDIPEGYSVSREKKERFSLILESASTNQTSMYLCASSSYPSLGNEQFFGPGTRLTVL.

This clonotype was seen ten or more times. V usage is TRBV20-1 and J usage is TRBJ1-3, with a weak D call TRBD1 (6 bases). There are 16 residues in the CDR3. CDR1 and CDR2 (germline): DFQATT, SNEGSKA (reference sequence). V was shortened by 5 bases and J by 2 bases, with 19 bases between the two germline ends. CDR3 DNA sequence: TGCAGTGCTGGCCCACCTTCTGGGGGCCCTGGAAACACCATATATTTT. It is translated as CSAGPPSGGPGNTIYF.

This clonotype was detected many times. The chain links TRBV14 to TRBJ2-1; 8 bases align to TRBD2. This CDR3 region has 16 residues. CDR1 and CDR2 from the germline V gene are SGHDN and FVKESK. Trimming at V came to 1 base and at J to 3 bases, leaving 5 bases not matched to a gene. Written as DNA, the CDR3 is TGTGCCAGCAGCCAAGTGACTAGCGTGTACTACAATGAGCAGTTCTTC. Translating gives CASSQVTSVYYNEQFF.

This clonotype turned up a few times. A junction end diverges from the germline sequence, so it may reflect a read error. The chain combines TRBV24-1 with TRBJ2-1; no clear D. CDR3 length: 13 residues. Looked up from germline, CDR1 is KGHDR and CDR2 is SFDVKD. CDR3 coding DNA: TGTTCCACCAGTCACCACTATTCCGATGAGCAGTTCTTC. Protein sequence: CSTSHHYSDEQFF.

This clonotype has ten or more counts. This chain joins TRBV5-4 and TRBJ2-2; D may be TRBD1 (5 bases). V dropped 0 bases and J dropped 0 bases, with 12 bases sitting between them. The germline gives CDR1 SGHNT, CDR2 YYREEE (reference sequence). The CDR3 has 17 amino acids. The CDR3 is CASSLDLGQANTGELFF. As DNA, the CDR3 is TGTGCCAGCAGCTTGGATTTAGGACAAGCGAACACCGGGGAGCTGTTTTTT.

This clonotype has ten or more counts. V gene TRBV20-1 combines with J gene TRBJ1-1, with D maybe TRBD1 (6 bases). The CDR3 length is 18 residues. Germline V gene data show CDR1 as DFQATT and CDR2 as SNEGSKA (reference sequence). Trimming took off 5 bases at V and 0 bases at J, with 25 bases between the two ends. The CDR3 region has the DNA TGCAGTGCTCCAACCCCTACCGGGACAATCTCCCTGAACACTGAAGCTTTCTTT. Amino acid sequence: CSAPTPTGTISLNTEAFF.

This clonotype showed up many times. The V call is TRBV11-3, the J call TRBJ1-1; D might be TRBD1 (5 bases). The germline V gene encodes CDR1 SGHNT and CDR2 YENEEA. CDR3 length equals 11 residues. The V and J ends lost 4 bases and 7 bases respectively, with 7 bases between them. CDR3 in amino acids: CASSSQDEAFF. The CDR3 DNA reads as TGTGCCAGCAGCTCACAGGATGAAGCTTTCTTT.